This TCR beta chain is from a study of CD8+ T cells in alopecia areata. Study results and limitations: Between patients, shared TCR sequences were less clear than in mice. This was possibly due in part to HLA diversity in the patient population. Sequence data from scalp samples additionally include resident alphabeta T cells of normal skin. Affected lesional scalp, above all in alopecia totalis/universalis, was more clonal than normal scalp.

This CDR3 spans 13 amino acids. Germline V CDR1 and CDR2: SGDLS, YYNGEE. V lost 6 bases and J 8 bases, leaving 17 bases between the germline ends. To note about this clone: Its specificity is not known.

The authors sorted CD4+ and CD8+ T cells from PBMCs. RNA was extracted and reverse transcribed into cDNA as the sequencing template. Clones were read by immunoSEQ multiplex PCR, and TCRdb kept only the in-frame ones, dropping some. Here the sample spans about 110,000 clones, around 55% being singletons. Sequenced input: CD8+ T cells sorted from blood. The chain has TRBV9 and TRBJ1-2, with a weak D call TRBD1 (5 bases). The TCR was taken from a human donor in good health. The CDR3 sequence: CASTHPQGLGYTF. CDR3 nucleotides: TGTGCCAGCACCCATCCCCAGGGCCTAGGCTACACCTTC.